This T cell receptor beta chain was profiled in a study of T cell responses to AZD1222 COVID-19 vaccine. Some clones are missing from TCRdb's copy, which holds only in-frame ones; the method was immunoSEQ multiplex PCR. Among some 180,000 clones listed, 91% were seen once. In regard to this clone: The antigen remains undetermined.

CDR3 size: 18 residues. Germline V gives CDR1 SGHTA, CDR2 FQGNSA. Losses at the gene ends were 5 bases for V and 2 bases for J; bases not matched to a gene: 8. General observations from the study: Females made up more of the donors, who were largely white British, and clonal diversity may have come out too low.

The TCR was taken from an adult who received the AZD1222 COVID-19 vaccine. The source was peripheral blood, collected 28 days after the second AZD1222 dose. The rearrangement links TRBV7-2 to TRBJ2-3; 15 bases match TRBD2. CDR3 loop: CASSPQGLAGGYTDTQYF. Here the CDR3 DNA reads TGTGCCAGCAGCCCCCAGGGACTAGCGGGGGGCTACACAGATACGCAGTATTTT.